This T cell receptor (beta chain) originates from a study of cytomegalovirus exposure and HLA in healthy donors. General observations from the study: Among TCR beta chains, those listed as cytomegalovirus-associated numbered over 150. Earlier results showed most TCR beta V segments being productive about 90% or about 30% of the time.

Amplification used 60 Vbeta primers and 13 Jbeta primers. Per the study methods: Unique TCR beta chains numbered approximately 80 million in a later analysis, with 10 million to 14 million shared. Produced via immunoSEQ multiplex PCR; TCRdb's table is partial and in-frame only. V, J and clone size are those of that table, while D and trimming were read from the DNA. Among 85,000 to 100,000 clones, roughly 76% were seen once, and the ten largest hold roughly 8.8%. As regards this clone: Antigen: not known.

This CDR3 region has 11 residues. Per germline, CDR1 SQVTM and CDR2 ANQGSEA. V shed 4 bases and J 6 bases; nucleotides not matched to a gene: 2. The sequencing input was PBMCs. V usage is TRBV29-1 and J usage is TRBJ1-2; 7 bases map to TRBD1. The sequence derives from a human donor in good health. The CDR3 DNA follows: TGCAGCGTTGGGCAGGGGGATGGCTACACCTTC. This sequence encodes CSVGQGDGYTF.